This TCR beta chain was sequenced during a study of shared clonotypes between healthy human individuals. Germline values: CDR1 SGHVS, CDR2 FNYEAQ. CDR3 size: 15 residues. Losses at the gene ends were 6 bases for V and 8 bases for J; bases not matched to a gene: 11. Assay: immunoSEQ multiplex PCR; the TCRdb copy retains only in-frame clones and omits some. The table records about 2.4 million clones, more than 85% of them present only once. This receptor was obtained from a man aged 18 to 29 in good health. Some clones in this sample may be carry-over from other donors' samples. The material sequenced was naive CD4+ T cells from PBMCs. Subset specified: CD45RA+ positively selected. The chain carries TRBV7-6 and TRBJ2-1; 9 bases map to TRBD2. The CDR3 sequence: CASRFTGTSTDEQFF. In DNA, the CDR3 is TGTGCCAGCAGATTCACCGGGACTAGCACCGATGAGCAGTTCTTC.